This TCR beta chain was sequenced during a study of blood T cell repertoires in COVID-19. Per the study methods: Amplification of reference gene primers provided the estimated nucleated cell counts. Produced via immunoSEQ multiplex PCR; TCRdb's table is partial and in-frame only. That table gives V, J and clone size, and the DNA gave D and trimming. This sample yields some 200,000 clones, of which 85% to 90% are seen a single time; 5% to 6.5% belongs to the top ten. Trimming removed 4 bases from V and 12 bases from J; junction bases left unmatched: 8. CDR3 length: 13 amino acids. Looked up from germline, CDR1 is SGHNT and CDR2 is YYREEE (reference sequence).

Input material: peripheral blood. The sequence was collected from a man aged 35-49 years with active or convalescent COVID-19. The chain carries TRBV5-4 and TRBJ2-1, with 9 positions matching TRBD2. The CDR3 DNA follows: TGTGCCAGCAGCCCCCCCACAGCGGGAGGGCAGTTCTTC. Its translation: CASSPPTAGGQFF.